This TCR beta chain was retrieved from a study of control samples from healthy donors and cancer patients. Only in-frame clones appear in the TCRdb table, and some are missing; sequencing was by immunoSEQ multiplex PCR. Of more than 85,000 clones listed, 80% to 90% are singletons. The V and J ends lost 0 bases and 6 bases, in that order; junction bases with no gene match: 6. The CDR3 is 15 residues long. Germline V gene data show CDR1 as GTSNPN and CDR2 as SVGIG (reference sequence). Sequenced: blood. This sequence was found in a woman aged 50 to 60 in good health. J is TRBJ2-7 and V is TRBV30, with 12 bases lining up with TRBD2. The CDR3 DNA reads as TGTGCCTGGAGTGTAGGTAGACTAGCGGGGGTCGAGCAGTACTTC. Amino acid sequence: CAWSVGRLAGVEQYF. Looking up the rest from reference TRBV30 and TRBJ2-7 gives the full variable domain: SQTIHQWPATLVQPVGSPLSLECTVEGTSNPNLYWYRQAAGRGLQLLFYSVGIGQISSEVPQNLSASRPQDRQFILSSKKLLLSDSGFYLCAWSVGRLAGVEQYFGPGTRLTVT.